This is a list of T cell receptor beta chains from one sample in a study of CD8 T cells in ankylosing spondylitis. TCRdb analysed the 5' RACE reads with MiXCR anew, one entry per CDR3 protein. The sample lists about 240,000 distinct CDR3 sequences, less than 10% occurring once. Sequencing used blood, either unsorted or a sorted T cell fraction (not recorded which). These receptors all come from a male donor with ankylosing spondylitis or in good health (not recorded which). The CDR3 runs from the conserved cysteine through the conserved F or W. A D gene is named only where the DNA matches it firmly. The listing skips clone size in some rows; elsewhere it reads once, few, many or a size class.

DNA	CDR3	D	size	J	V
TGTGCCAGCCGTTTCCCTGACGAGAACGAGCAGTACTTC	CASRFPDENEQYF	.	many	TRBJ2-7	TRBV7-2
TGTGCCAGCAGCTTGGACAGGGGGGCCTACAATGAGCAGTTCTTC	CASSLDRGAYNEQFF	TRBD1	few	TRBJ2-1	TRBV5-5
TGTGCCATCAGTGAGTCGACAGCCCCGACCCGTGAAGCTTTCTTT	CAISESTAPTREAFF	.	many	TRBJ1-1	TRBV10-3
TGTGCCAGCAGCTACCGAGGGACTAGCGGGAGTATAGAGACCCAGTACTTC	CASSYRGTSGSIETQYF	TRBD2	many	TRBJ2-5	TRBV7-2
TGTGCCAGCAGTCCTCCGGGACTACAAATGGAGACCCAGTACTTC	CASSPPGLQMETQYF	TRBD2	many	TRBJ2-5	TRBV28
TGCAGTGCGTGGGACGGGGACCAAGGCGAGAACACTGAAGCTTTCTTT	CSAWDGDQGENTEAFF	.	many	TRBJ1-1	TRBV20-1
TGTGCCAGCGGGGCCTACGAGCAGTACTTC	CASGAYEQYF	.	.	TRBJ2-7	TRBV7-9
TGCAGCGCCTCGGGAGCCACAGATACGCAGTATTTT	CSASGATDTQYF	.	many	TRBJ2-3	TRBV29-1
TGTGCCACCAGTGATCCGTCGAGGCCCCGGGGCTACACCTTC	CATSDPSRPRGYTF	.	many	TRBJ1-2	TRBV24-1
TGTGCCAGCAGCTCGGGGGATAAAACCCGGGGTGAGCAGTTCTTC	CASSSGDKTRGEQFF	.	.	TRBJ2-1	TRBV7-2
TGTGCCAGCAGCCAAGACAGCTGGGAGCTGTTTTTT	CASSQDSWELFF	.	many	TRBJ2-2	TRBV4-2
TGTGCCAGCAGCTATAGGGACCAGAACACCGGGGAGCTGTTTTTT	CASSYRDQNTGELFF	.	many	TRBJ2-2	TRBV13
TGTGCCAGCAGCTTAAGCGGTACCTACAATGAGCAGTTCTTC	CASSLSGTYNEQFF	.	many	TRBJ2-1	TRBV7-2
TGTGCCATCAGTGAGACGGGACCCCGGACTGAAGCTTTCTTT	CAISETGPRTEAFF	.	few	TRBJ1-1	TRBV10-3
TGTGCCAGCAGTTTAGGACTGGGACAGGGGAACAATGAGCAGTTCTTC	CASSLGLGQGNNEQFF	TRBD1	.	TRBJ2-1	TRBV12-3/TRBV12-4
TGCGCCAGCAGGGCGATATACCAAGAGACCCAGTACTTC	CASRAIYQETQYF	.	many	TRBJ2-5	TRBV5-1
TGTGCCAGCAGCTTGGGTTTTGGGGCTTTCTTT	CASSLGFGAFF	.	many	TRBJ1-1	TRBV7-2
TGTGCCAGCAGCCTTCTAGCGGGAGCAAACAATGAGCAGTTCTTC	CASSLLAGANNEQFF	TRBD2	few	TRBJ2-1	TRBV7-9
TGTGCCAGCAGGGGGACTACACAAGAGACCCAGTACTTC	CASRGTTQETQYF	TRBD2	few	TRBJ2-5	TRBV28
TGCGCCAGCAGCCAAGCGGGACAGGGAGATTCACCCCTCCACTTT	CASSQAGQGDSPLHF	TRBD1	few	TRBJ1-6	TRBV4-3
TGTGCCAGCAGCTCCCGGGACAGGGCTCACACTGAAGCTTTCTTT	CASSSRDRAHTEAFF	TRBD1	many	TRBJ1-1	TRBV11-1
TGTGCCAGCAGTATGACCGGGGGATATGGCTACACCTTC	CASSMTGGYGYTF	.	many	TRBJ1-2	TRBV27
TGTGCCAGCACCCGGGACAGCGACTATGGCTACACCTTC	CASTRDSDYGYTF	TRBD1	many	TRBJ1-2	TRBV12-3/TRBV12-4
TGCGCCAGCAGCTTGGGGGCAGGCAAAGAGACCCAGTACTTC	CASSLGAGKETQYF	.	many	TRBJ2-5	TRBV5-1
TGCGCCAGCAGCCAAGATTGGATCTCGGGACGGGTAAATTCACCCCTCCACTTT	CASSQDWISGRVNSPLHF	.	many	TRBJ1-6	TRBV4-1
TGCGCCAGCAGCTTGGATGGCATCAATCAGCCCCAGCATTTT	CASSLDGINQPQHF	.	many	TRBJ1-5	TRBV5-1
TGTGCCAGTTCCACAGATACGCAGTATTTT	CASSTDTQYF	.	many	TRBJ2-3	TRBV19
TGTGCCAGCAGCTTAAAGAACGAAGCTTTCTTT	CASSLKNEAFF	.	.	TRBJ1-1	TRBV13
TGCGCCAGCAGCTTGGGAGGGATAGGGGTCACAGATACGCAGTATTTT	CASSLGGIGVTDTQYF	.	many	TRBJ2-3	TRBV5-1
TGTGCCAGCTCGGCCGGGACAGGTGGGAACACTGAAGCTTTCTTT	CASSAGTGGNTEAFF	TRBD1	.	TRBJ1-1	TRBV18
TGCGCCAGCAGCCAAACGGGGAGTTTGGCCTATGGCTACACCTTC	CASSQTGSLAYGYTF	.	many	TRBJ1-2	TRBV5-1
TGTGCCAGCAGTACCCTCCGGGGAGGGGATCAGCCCCAGCATTTT	CASSTLRGGDQPQHF	.	many	TRBJ1-5	TRBV6-2/TRBV6-3
TGTGCCAGCAGCACCCGTAAGGGGAACACTGAAGCTTTCTTT	CASSTRKGNTEAFF	.	many	TRBJ1-1	TRBV7-2
TGTGCCAGCACCTCGGGGGGAGCGAACACCGGGGAGCTGTTTTTT	CASTSGGANTGELFF	TRBD2	.	TRBJ2-2	TRBV12-3/TRBV12-4
TGTGCCAGCAGCCGGGGGCTCGAGTCCTACGAGCAGTACTTC	CASSRGLESYEQYF	.	few	TRBJ2-7	TRBV5-5
TGCAGTGCTCACCAATCGAGGACTAGCGGGAGTGGGGAGCAGTTCTTC	CSAHQSRTSGSGEQFF	TRBD2	many	TRBJ2-1	TRBV20-1
TGTGCCAGCAGTGGGGGACGGATTAATGAAAAACTGTTTTTT	CASSGGRINEKLFF	.	many	TRBJ1-4	TRBV25-1